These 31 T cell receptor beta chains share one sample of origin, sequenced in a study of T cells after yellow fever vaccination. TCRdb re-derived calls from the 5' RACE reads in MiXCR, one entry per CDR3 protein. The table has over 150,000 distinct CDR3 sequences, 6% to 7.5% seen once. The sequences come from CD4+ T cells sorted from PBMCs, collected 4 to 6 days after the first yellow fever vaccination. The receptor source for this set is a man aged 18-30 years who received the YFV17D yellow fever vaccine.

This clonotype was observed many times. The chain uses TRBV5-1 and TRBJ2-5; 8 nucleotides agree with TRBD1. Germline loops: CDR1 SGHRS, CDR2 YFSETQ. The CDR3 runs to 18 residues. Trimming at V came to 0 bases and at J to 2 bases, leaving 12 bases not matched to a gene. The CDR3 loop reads CASSLVGTGGSRQETQYF. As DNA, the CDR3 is TGCGCCAGCAGCTTGGTTGGGACAGGAGGTTCCAGACAAGAGACCCAGTACTTC.

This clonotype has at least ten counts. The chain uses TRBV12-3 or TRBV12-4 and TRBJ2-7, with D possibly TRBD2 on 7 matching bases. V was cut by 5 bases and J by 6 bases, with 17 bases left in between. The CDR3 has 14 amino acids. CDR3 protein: CASSPDGGRLEQYV. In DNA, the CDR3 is TGTGCCAGCAGTCCGGACGGGGGGCGCCTCGAGCAGTACGTC.

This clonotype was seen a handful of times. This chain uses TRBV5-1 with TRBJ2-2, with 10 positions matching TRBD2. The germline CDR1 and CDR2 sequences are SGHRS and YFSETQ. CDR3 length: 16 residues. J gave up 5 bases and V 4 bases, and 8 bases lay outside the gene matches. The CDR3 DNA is TGCGCCAGCAGCCCCATAGCGGGGGGTACGACCGGGGAGCTGTTTTTT. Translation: CASSPIAGGTTGELFF.

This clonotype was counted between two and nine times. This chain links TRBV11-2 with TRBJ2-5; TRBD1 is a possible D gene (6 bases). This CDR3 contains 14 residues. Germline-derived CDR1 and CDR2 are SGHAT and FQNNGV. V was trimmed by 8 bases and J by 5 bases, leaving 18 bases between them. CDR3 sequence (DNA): TGTGCCAGCGCATCAACAGGGAGCCTTGAGACCCAGTACTTC. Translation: CASASTGSLETQYF.

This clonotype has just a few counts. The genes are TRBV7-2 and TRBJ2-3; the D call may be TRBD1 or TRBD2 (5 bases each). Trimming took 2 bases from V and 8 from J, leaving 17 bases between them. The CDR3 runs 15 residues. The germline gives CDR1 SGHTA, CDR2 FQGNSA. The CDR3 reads CASSLLDRGHGTQYF. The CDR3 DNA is TGTGCCAGCAGCTTACTTGATCGGGGCCATGGTACGCAGTATTTT. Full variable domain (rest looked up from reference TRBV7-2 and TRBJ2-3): GAGVSQSPSNKVTEKGKDVELRCDPISGHTALYWYRQSLGQGLEFLIYFQGNSAPDKSGLPSDRFSAERTGGSVSTLTIQRTQQEDSAVYLCASSLLDRGHGTQYFGPGTRLTVL.

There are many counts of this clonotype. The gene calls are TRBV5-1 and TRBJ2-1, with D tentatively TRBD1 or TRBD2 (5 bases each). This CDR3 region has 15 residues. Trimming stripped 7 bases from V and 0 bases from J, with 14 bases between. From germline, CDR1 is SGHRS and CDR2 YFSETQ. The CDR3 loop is CASDLEGNSYNEQFF. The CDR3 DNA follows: TGCGCCAGCGACCTAGAGGGGAACTCCTACAATGAGCAGTTCTTC.

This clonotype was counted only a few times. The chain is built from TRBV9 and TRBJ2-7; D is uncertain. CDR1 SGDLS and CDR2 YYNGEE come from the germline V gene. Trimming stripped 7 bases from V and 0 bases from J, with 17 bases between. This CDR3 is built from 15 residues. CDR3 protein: CASSPNWRNSYEQYF. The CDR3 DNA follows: TGTGCCAGCTCGCCTAATTGGCGTAACTCCTACGAGCAGTACTTC.

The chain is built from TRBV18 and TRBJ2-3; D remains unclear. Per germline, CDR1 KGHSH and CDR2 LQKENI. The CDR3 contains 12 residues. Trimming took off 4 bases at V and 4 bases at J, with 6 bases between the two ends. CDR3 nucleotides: TGTGCCAGCTCACGTGAAGCAGATACGCAGTATTTT. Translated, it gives CASSREADTQYF.

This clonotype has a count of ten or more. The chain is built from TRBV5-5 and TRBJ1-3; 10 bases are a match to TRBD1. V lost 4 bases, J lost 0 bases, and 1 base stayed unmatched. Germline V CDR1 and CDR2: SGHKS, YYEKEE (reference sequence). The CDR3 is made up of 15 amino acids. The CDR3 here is CASSRQGASGNTIYF. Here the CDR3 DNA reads TGTGCCAGCAGCCGACAGGGGGCCTCTGGAAACACCATATATTTT.

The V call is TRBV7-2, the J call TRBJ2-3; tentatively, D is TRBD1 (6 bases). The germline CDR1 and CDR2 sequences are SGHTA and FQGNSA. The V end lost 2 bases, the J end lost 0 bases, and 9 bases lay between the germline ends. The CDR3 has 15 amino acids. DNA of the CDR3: TGTGCCAGCAGCTTAATGAGGGGGAGCACAGATACGCAGTATTTT. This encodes CASSLMRGSTDTQYF.

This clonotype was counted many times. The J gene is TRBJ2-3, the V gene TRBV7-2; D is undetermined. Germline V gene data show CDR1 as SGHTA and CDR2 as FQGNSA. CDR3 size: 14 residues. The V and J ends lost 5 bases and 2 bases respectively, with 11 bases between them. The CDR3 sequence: CASSRRVHTDTQYF. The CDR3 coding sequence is TGTGCCAGCAGCCGTCGGGTGCACACAGATACGCAGTATTTT.

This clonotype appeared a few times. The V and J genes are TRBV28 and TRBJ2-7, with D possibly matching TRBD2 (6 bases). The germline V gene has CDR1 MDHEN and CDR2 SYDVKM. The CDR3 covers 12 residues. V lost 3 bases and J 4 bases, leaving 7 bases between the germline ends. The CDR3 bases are TGTGCCAGCAGTTTTGCGGGATACGAGCAGTACGTC. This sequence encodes CASSFAGYEQYV.

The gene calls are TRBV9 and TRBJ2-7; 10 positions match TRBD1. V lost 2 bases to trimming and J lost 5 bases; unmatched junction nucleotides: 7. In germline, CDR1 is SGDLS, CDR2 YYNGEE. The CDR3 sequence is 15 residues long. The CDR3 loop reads CASSVVGTGADEQYF. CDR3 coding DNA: TGTGCCAGCAGCGTCGTCGGGACAGGGGCCGACGAGCAGTACTTC.

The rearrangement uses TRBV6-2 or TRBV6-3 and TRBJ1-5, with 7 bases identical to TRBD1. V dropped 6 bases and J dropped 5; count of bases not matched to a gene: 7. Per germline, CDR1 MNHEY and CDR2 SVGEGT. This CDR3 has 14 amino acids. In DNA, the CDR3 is TGTGCCAGCAGAGAGGGGGCTGGCGATCAGCCCCAGCATTTT. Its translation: CASREGAGDQPQHF.

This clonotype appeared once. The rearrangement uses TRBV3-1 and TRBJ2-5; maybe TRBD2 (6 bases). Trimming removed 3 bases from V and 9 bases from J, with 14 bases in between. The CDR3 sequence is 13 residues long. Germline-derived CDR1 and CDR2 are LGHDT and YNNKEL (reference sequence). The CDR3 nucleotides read TGTGCCAGCAGCCAGGAGGGTACGGAGGCCCAGTACTTC. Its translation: CASSQEGTEAQYF.

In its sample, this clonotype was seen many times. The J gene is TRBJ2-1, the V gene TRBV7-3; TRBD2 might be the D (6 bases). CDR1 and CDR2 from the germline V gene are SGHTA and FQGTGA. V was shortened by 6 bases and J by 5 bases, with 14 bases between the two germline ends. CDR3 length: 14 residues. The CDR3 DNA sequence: TGTGCCAGCAGTTCTCCTGCGGGGAACAATGAGCAGTTCTTC. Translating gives CASSSPAGNNEQFF.

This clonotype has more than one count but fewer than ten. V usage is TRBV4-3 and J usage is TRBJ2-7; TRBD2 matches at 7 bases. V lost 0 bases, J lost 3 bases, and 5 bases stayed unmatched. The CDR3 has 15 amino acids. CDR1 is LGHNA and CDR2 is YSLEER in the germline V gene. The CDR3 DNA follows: TGCGCCAGCAGCCAAGATCGAGGACTAGTCTACGAGCAGTACTTC. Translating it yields CASSQDRGLVYEQYF.

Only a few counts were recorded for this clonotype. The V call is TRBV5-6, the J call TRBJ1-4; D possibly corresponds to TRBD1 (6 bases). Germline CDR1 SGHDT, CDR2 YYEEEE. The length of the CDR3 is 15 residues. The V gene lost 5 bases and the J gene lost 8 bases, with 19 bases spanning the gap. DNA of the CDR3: TGTGCCAGCAGATTGAGGGGGGCAATAGGGGAAAAACTGTTTTTT. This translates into CASRLRGAIGEKLFF.

The CDR3 here is CASSYGRGLSVNTEAFF. DNA for the CDR3: TGTGCCAGCAGTTACGGCAGGGGGCTCTCGGTGAACACTGAAGCTTTCTTT. This chain connects TRBV6-5 to TRBJ1-1; 8 positions match TRBD1. The V gene end was trimmed by 2 bases and the J gene end by 0 bases; junction bases not matched to a gene: 8. There are 17 residues in the CDR3. Germline loops: CDR1 MNHEY, CDR2 SVGAGI.

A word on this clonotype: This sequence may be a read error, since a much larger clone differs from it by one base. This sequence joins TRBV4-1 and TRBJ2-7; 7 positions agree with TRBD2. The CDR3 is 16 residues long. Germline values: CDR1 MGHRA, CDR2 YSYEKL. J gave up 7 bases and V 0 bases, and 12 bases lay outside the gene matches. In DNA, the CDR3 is TGCGCCAGCAGCCAAGATTTCGGAGGGAGGGATGGGGAGCAGTACGTC. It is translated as CASSQDFGGRDGEQYV.

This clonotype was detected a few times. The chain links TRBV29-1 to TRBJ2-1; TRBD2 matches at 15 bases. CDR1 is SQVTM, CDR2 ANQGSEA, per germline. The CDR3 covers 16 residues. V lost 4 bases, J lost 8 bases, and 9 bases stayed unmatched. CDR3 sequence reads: CSVASGTSGGQDEQFF. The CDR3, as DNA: TGCAGCGTTGCCTCCGGGACTAGCGGGGGGCAGGATGAGCAGTTCTTC.

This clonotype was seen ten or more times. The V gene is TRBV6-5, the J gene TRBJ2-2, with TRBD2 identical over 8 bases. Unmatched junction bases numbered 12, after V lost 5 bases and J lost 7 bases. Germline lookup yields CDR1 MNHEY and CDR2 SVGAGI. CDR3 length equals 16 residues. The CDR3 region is CASSHLAGNLFGELFF. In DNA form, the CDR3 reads TGTGCCAGCAGTCACTTAGCGGGGAATCTTTTCGGGGAGCTGTTTTTT.

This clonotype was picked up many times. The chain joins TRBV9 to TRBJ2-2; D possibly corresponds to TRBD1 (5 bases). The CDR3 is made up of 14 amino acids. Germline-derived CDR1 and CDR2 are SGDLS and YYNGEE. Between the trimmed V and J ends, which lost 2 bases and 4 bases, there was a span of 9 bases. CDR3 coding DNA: TGTGCCAGCAGCGTTCAGGGTGGCACCGGGGAGCTGTTTTTT. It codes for CASSVQGGTGELFF. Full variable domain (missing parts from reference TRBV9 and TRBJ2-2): DSGVTQTPKHLITATGQRVTLRCSPRSGDLSVYWYQQSLDQGLQFLIQYYNGEERAKGNILERFSAQQFPDLHSELNLSSLELGDSALYFCASSVQGGTGELFFGEGSRLTVL.

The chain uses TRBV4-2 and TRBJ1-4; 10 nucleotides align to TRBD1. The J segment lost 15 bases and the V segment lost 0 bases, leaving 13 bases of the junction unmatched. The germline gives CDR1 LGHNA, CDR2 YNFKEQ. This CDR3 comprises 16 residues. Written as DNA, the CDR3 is TGTGCCAGCAGCCAAGATTTAGGGGACAGGGGTGAAGGGATGTTTTTT. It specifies CASSQDLGDRGEGMFF.

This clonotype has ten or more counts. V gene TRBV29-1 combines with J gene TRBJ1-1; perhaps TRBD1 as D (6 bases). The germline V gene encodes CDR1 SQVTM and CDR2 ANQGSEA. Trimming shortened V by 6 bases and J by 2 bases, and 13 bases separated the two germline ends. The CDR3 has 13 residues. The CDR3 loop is CSVAGQLNTEAFF. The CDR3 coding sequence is TGCAGCGTGGCTGGACAGCTTAACACTGAAGCTTTCTTT.

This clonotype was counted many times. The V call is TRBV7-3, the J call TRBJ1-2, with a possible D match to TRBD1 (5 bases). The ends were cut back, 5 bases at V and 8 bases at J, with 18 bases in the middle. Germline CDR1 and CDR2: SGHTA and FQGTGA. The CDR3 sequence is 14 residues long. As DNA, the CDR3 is TGTGCCAGCAGCCCGACGCCGCAGGGTGGAGGCTACACCTTC. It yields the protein CASSPTPQGGGYTF.

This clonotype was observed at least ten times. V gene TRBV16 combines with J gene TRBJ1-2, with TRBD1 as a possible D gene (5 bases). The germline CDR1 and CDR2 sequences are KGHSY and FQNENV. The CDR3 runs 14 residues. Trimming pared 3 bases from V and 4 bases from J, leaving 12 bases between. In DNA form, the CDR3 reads TGTGCCAGCAGCCACCCCAGGGACGCCTATGGCTACACCTTC. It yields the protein CASSHPRDAYGYTF.

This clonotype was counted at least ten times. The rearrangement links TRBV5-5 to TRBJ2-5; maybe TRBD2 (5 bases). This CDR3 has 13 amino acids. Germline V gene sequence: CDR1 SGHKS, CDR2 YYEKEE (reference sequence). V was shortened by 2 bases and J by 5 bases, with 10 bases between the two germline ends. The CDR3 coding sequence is TGTGCCAGCAGCTTTGAGGGTGGCGAGACCCAGTACTTC. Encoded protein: CASSFEGGETQYF.

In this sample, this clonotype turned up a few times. The CDR3 region has the DNA TGTGCCAGCAGCTTAAACCCGACCGGGGAGCTGTTTTTT. Protein product: CASSLNPTGELFF. The chain is built from TRBV7-2 and TRBJ2-2, with D uncertain. The V gene's germline CDR1 is SGHTA and CDR2 FQGNSA. The CDR3 contains 13 residues. V lost 2 bases and J lost 5, with 6 bases in between.

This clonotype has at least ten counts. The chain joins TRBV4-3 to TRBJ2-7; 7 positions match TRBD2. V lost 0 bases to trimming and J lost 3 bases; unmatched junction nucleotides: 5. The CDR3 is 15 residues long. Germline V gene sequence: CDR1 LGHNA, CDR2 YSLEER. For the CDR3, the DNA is TGCGCCAGCAGCCAAGACCCTAGCGGAGGCTACGAGCAGTACTTC. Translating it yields CASSQDPSGGYEQYF.

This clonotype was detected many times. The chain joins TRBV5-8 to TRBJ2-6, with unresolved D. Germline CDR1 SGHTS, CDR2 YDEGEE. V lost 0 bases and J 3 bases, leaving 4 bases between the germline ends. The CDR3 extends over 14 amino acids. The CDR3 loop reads CASSLDVGANVLTF. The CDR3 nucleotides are TGTGCCAGCAGCTTGGATGTTGGGGCCAACGTCCTGACTTTC.